This paragraph covers one T cell receptor (beta chain) sequence. This entry comes from a study of shared clonotypes between healthy human individuals. This table comes from immunoSEQ multiplex PCR, and its TCRdb copy is limited to in-frame clones, with some not included. The sample yields around 690,000 clones, roughly 87% seen once. CDR3 length equals 13 residues. Germline-derived CDR1 and CDR2 are MNHEY and SMNVEV (reference sequence). V lost 0 bases and J lost 14, with 13 bases in between. Sequenced sample: memory CD8+ T cells from PBMCs. Subset indicated: CD45RO+ cells pooled with CCR7-negative TemRA cells. The origin of this receptor is a young man in good health. Some clones in this sample may be carry-over from other donors' samples. V and J are TRBV27 and TRBJ1-4; D is undetermined. DNA of the CDR3: TGTGCCAGCAGTTTATCTTCAGCTCAGGCCCTGTTTTTT. It codes for CASSLSSAQALFF.